Given below is one TCR beta chain in context. The antigen is not known. The sample belongs to a study of identical twins. Study-wide findings and caveats: Among beta out-of-frame sequences, excess sharing between twins appeared weaker. Twin pairs' shared out-of-frame alpha sequences were enriched in low generation probability.

Each CDR3 protein gets one entry after TCRdb re-called the 5' RACE reads with MiXCR. The sample gives 250,000 or so distinct CDR3 sequences, roughly 13% of which show up once; approximately 4% is in the top ten. The CDR3 runs 14 residues. In germline, CDR1 is MNHNS, CDR2 SASEGT. Trimming stripped 6 bases from V and 4 bases from J, with 15 bases between. This sample was also put to use in a study of yellow fever vaccine responses in identical twins.

Sequencing was carried out using memory (CD45RO+) T cells sorted from blood. The TCR sequence derives from a woman younger than 30 in good health. The chain carries TRBV6-1 and TRBJ2-5, with D perhaps matching TRBD1 (6 bases). The CDR3 DNA reads as TGTGCCAGCAGCTCGGGGAGAGGGGGAGAGACCCAGTACTTC. It yields the protein CASSSGRGGETQYF.